This T cell receptor beta chain was sequenced during a study of vaccination and CD4 T cells after COVID-19. The wider study: Investigators stimulated cells with overlapping spike peptides drawn from SARS-CoV-2, HCoV-NL63, HCoV-OC43 and HCoV-229E.

An Oncomine TCR Beta short-read assay was used to sequence the DNA from cultured CD4+ T cells. TCRdb redid the calling of the PCR reads with MiXCR, one entry per CDR3 protein. Of approximately 20,000 distinct CDR3 sequences in the sample, around 46% are singletons; the top ten hold under 5%. In the case of this clonotype: No antigen is known for it.

Treatment here: roughly 10-day PBMC culture with coronavirus spike peptide pools or control peptides (ViraFEST assay). The germline V and J ends were trimmed by 0 bases and 1 base, with 9 bases remaining between them. Germline CDR1 is MNHEY and CDR2 is SVGAGI. This CDR3 contains 15 residues. Regarding the study as a whole: Clonotypes reactive to SARS-CoV-2 had a median that went up from around 20 to 38, but not significantly.

The rearrangement links TRBV6-5 to TRBJ1-1; D possibly corresponds to TRBD1 (6 bases). Material: CD4+ T cells from blood, cultured in vitro, obtained before SARS-CoV-2 vaccination. The sequence came from a human donor who had recovered from COVID-19. CDR3 in amino acids: CASSYSGGGNTEAFF. DNA of the CDR3: TGTGCCAGCAGTTACTCGGGGGGCGGGAACACTGAAGCTTTCTTT.